This T cell receptor beta chain derives from a study of OX40 agonist ivuxolimab in advanced cancers. Study as a whole: Patients were treated with intravenous ivuxolimab, dosed at 0.01 to 10 mg/kg and infused every 2 weeks. Study conclusions and caveats: Nonresponders, in some cases, also had low normalized T-cell clonal expansion. At 0.1 to 3.0 mg/kg, CD4+ and CD8+ blood T cells expanded clonally by week 6.

Profiled with immunoSEQ multiplex PCR; TCRdb holds only in-frame clones, not every one. The profile shows 35,000 to 55,000 clones, 80% of them singletons. Drawing of blood for sampling happened at baseline, at cycle 4 day 1, and at cycle 7 day 1. To note about this clone: Its antigen is currently unknown.

Material: CD4+ or CD8+ T cells sorted from blood, obtained in a trial of the OX40 agonist ivuxolimab. This TCR derives from an adult with an advanced solid tumor such as melanoma, head and neck, liver or kidney cancer.

CDR3 bases: TGTGCCAGTAGCTCCGGGACAGGGGAGTTCTTC. This translates into CASSSGTGEFF. The chain has TRBV19 and TRBJ2-1, with TRBD1 matching 10 bases. The CDR3 is made up of 11 amino acids. With 6 bases clipped from V and 14 bases from J, the junction kept 4 bases outside the gene matches. Germline assignment: CDR1 LNHDA and CDR2 SQIVND (reference sequence). The full variable domain, with the rest looked up from reference TRBV19 and TRBJ2-1, is DGGITQSPKYLFRKEGQNVTLSCEQNLNHDAMYWYRQDPGQGLRLIYYSQIVNDFQKGDIAEGYSVSREKKESFPLTVTSAQKNPTAFYLCASSSGTGEFFGPGTRLTVL.